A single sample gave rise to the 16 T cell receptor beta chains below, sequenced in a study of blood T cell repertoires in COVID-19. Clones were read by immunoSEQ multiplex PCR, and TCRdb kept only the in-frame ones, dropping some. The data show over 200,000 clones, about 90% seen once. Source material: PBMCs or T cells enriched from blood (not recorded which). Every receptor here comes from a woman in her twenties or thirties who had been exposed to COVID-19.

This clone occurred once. The CDR3: CASSLEDRRANEKLFF. The CDR3 nucleotides are TGCGCCAGCAGCTTGGAGGACAGGCGGGCTAATGAAAAACTGTTTTTT. The chain carries TRBV5-1 and TRBJ1-4; 7 bases are shared with TRBD1. The CDR3 has 16 residues. Germline V lookup: CDR1 SGHRS, CDR2 YFSETQ. J lost 3 bases, V lost 0 bases, and 5 bases had no gene match.

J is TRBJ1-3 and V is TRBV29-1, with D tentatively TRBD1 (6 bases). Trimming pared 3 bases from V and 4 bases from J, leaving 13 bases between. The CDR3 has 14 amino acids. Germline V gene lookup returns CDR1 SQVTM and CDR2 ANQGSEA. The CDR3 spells CSVDEQGGGNTIYF. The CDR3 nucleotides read TGCAGCGTTGATGAACAGGGTGGAGGAAACACCATATATTTT.

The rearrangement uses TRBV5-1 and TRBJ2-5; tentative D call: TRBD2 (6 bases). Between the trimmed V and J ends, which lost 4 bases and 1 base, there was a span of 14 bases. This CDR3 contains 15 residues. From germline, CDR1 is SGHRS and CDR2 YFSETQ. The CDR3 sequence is CASSPALGGQETQYF. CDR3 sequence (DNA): TGCGCCAGCAGCCCTGCCCTCGGGGGCCAAGAGACCCAGTACTTC.

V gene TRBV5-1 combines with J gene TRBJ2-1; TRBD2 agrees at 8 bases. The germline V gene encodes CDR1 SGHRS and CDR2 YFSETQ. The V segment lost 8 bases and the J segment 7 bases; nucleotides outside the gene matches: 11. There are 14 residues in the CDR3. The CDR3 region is CASTTGGPVNEQFF. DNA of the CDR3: TGCGCCAGTACGACGGGAGGGCCGGTAAATGAGCAGTTCTTC.

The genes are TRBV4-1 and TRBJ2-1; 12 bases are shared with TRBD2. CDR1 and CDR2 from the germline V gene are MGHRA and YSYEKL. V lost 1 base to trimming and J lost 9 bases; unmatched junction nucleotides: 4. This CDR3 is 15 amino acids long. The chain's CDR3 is CASSQGLAGVLEQFF. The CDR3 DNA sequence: TGCGCCAGCAGCCAAGGACTAGCGGGGGTTCTTGAGCAGTTCTTC.

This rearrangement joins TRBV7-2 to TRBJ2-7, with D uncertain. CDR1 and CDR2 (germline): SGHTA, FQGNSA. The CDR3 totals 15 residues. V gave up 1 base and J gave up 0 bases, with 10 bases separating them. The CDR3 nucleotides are TGTGCCAGCAGCTTAGACGGTCCCTCCTCCTACGAGCAGTACTTC. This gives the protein CASSLDGPSSYEQYF.

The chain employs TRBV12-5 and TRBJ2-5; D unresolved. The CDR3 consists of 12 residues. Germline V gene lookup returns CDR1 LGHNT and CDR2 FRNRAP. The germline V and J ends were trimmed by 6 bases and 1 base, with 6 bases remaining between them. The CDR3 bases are TGTGCTAGTGGGCAGTTCCAAGAGACCCAGTACTTC. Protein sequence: CASGQFQETQYF.

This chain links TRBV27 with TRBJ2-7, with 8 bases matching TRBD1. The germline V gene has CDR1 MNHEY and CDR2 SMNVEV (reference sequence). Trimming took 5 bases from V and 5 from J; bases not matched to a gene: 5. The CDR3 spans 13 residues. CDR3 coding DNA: TGTGCCAGCAGTCAGGGGGCTAGGGACGAGCAGTACTTC. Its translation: CASSQGARDEQYF.

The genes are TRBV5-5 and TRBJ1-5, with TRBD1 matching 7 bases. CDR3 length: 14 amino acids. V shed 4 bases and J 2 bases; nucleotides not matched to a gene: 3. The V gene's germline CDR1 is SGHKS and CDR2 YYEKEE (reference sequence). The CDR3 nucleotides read TGTGCCAGCAGCCCAGGACAGGGCAATCAGCCCCAGCATTTT. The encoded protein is CASSPGQGNQPQHF.

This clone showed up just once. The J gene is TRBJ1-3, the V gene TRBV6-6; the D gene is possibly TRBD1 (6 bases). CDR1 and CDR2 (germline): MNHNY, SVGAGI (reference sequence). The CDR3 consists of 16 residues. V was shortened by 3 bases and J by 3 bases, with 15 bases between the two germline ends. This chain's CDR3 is CASSYRGHGDGNTIYF. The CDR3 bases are TGTGCCAGCAGTTATAGGGGACACGGTGATGGAAACACCATATATTTT.

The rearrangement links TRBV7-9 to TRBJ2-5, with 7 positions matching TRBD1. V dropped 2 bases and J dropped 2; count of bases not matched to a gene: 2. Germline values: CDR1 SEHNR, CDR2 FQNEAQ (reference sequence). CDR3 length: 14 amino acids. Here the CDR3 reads CASSLRDRQETQYF. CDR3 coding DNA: TGTGCCAGCAGCTTAAGGGACAGACAAGAGACCCAGTACTTC.

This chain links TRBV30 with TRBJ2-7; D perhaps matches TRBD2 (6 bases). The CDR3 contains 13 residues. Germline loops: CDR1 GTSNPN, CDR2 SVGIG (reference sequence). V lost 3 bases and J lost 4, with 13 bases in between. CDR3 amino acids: CAWRRRGSYEQYF. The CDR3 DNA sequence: TGTGCCTGGAGGCGGAGGGGCTCATACGAGCAGTACTTC.

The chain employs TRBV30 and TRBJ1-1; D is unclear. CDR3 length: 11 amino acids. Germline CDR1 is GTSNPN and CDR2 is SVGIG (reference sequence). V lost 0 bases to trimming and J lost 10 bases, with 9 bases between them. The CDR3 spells CAWSVRGRAFF. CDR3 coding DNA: TGTGCCTGGAGTGTAAGAGGGAGAGCTTTCTTT.

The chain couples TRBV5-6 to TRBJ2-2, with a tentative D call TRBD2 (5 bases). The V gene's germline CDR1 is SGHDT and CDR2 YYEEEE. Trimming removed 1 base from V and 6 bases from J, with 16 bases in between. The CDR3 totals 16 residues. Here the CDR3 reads CASSLMRVLSSGELFF. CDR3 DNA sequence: TGTGCCAGCAGCTTGATGAGGGTATTAAGTTCCGGGGAGCTGTTTTTT.

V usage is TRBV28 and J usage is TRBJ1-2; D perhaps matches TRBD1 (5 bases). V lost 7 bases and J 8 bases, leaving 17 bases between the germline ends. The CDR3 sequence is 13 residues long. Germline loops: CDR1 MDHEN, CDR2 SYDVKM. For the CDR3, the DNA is TGTGCCAGCATCGGCGCGGGGCAGCCAGGCTACACCTTC. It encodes CASIGAGQPGYTF.

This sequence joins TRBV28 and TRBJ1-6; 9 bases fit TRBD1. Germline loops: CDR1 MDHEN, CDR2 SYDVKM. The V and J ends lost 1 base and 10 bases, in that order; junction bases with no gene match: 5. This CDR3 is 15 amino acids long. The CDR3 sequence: CASSLLMGQGSPLHF. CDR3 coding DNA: TGTGCCAGCAGTTTATTAATGGGACAGGGCTCACCCCTCCACTTT.